This T cell receptor (beta chain) was identified in a study of chronic HIV infection and antiretroviral therapy. This clonotype was observed at least ten times. TCRdb called the 5' RACE reads again in MiXCR, with one record for every CDR3 protein. The table includes about 38,000 distinct CDR3 sequences, 8.2% detected once. The receptor comes from an adult who had HIV and had not received antiretroviral therapy, or was an uninfected healthy control (not recorded which). Sequencing was performed on peripheral blood.

The DNA for the CDR3 is TGCAGTGCTAGTAACCCCCAAGACCTCCCAGATACGCAGTATTTT. Translating gives CSASNPQDLPDTQYF. The rearrangement links TRBV20-1 to TRBJ2-3; unclear D gene. The CDR3 is 15 residues long. CDR1 DFQATT and CDR2 SNEGSKA come from the germline V gene (reference sequence). The ends were cut back, 3 bases at V and 4 bases at J, with 17 bases in the middle.